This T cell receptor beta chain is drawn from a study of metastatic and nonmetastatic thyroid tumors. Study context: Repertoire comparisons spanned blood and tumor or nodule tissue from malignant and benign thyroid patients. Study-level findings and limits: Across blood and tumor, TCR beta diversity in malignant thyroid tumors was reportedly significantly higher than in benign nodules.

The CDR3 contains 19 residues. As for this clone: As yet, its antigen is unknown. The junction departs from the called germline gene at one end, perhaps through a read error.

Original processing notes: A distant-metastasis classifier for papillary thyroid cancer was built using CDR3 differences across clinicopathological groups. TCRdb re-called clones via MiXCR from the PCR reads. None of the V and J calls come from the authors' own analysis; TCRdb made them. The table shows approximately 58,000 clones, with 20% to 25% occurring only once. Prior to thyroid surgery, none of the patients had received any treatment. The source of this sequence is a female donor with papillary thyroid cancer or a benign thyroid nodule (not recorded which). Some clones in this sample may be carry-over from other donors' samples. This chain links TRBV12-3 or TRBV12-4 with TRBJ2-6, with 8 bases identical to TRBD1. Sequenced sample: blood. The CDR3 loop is CASKFDGDRCRSGASVLTF. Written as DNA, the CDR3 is TGTGCCAGCAAGTTTGATGGGGACAGGTGTCGCTCTGGGGCCAGCGTCCTGACTTTC.